These 32 T cell receptor beta chains share one sample of origin, sequenced in a study of blood T cells in healthy people across ages. A second PCR of 7 to 11 cycles used a sample-barcoded 5' primer and a J-beta primer mix. Using its own MiXCR run on the 5' RACE reads, TCRdb lists one record per CDR3 protein. Here the sample spans hundreds of thousands of distinct CDR3 sequences, about 43% being singletons. The sequenced sample consisted of blood. The receptor source for this set is a man aged 80 or over in good health.

In its sample, this clonotype was seen many times. CDR3 nucleotide sequence: TGTGCCAGCAGGGTAGACTCCGAGGGTTACGAGCAGTACTTC. This sequence encodes CASRVDSEGYEQYF. This chain connects TRBV28 to TRBJ2-7; a weak D match, TRBD2 (5 bases). V lost 6 bases and J 4 bases, leaving 16 bases between the germline ends. From germline, CDR1 is MDHEN and CDR2 SYDVKM. CDR3 length: 14 residues.

In its sample, this clonotype was seen a few times. This chain links TRBV6-1 with TRBJ2-5; D is possibly TRBD1 (5 bases). V was trimmed by 0 bases and J by 5 bases, leaving 16 bases between them. Germline V gene sequence: CDR1 MNHNS, CDR2 SASEGT. CDR3 length equals 16 residues. The CDR3 is CASSEAVLRTRETQYF. The CDR3 region has the DNA TGTGCCAGCAGTGAAGCGGTCCTACGGACACGGGAGACCCAGTACTTC.

The V gene is TRBV27, the J gene TRBJ2-5, with D possibly TRBD1 on 5 matching bases. With the DNA end fitting TRBJ2-7 better, the J assignment may be wrong. This CDR3 spans 17 amino acids. The V gene's germline CDR1 is MNHEY and CDR2 SMNVEV (reference sequence). CDR3 DNA sequence: TGTGCCAGCAGTTCGATTACAGGTTTGACTGGGGCTATCGAGCAGTACTTC. Its protein product is CASSSITGLTGAIEQYF.

This clonotype was detected only a few times. This chain connects TRBV20-1 to TRBJ2-5; the D is unclear. The CDR3 totals 13 residues. Between the trimmed V and J ends, which lost 3 bases and 2 bases, there was a span of 10 bases. Germline V gene sequence: CDR1 DFQATT, CDR2 SNEGSKA (reference sequence). In DNA, the CDR3 is TGCAGTGCTAGGCATAACGGGCAAGAGACCCAGTACTTC. The encoded protein is CSARHNGQETQYF.

This clonotype was seen a few times. J is TRBJ2-3 and V is TRBV3-1; 12 bases fit TRBD2. This CDR3 is built from 21 residues. The junction had 13 bases not matched to a gene; V was cut back by 0 bases and J by 0 bases. Germline CDR1 is LGHDT and CDR2 is YNNKEL (reference sequence). DNA for the CDR3: TGTGCCAGCAGCCAAGATTTTAGACTAGCGGGGGCCACGTCTAGCACAGATACGCAGTATTTT. Translating gives CASSQDFRLAGATSSTDTQYF.

This chain joins TRBV18 and TRBJ2-3, with D possibly called TRBD1 or TRBD2 (5 bases each). Germline CDR1 reads KGHSH; CDR2 reads LQKENI. The CDR3 loop spans 15 amino acids. V lost 1 base to trimming and J lost 6 bases, with 14 bases between them. This CDR3 is CASSPLGQGADTQYF. DNA for the CDR3: TGTGCCAGCTCACCACTCGGGCAGGGAGCGGATACGCAGTATTTT.

This clonotype has only a few counts. The rearrangement joins TRBV4-2 to TRBJ1-2; TRBD1 agrees at 8 bases. There are 17 residues in the CDR3. CDR1 is LGHNA and CDR2 is YNFKEQ in the germline V gene. With V trimmed by 0 bases and J by 5 bases, 11 bases remained unmatched. CDR3: CASSQEQGAVGSYGYTF. Written as DNA, the CDR3 is TGTGCCAGCAGCCAAGAGCAGGGGGCCGTCGGGAGTTATGGCTACACCTTC.

The rearrangement uses TRBV20-1 and TRBJ2-1; TRBD2 agrees at 11 bases. CDR1 DFQATT and CDR2 SNEGSKA come from the germline V gene (reference sequence). The CDR3 has 17 residues. V lost 0 bases and J lost 9; bases outside the gene matches: 13. The DNA of the CDR3 is TGCAGTGCTAGAGATCGATTAGCGGGAGGGCCAAGGAGTGAGCAGTTCTTC. This sequence encodes CSARDRLAGGPRSEQFF.

The chain uses TRBV11-2 and TRBJ2-1, with 7 bases that match TRBD1. CDR1 and CDR2 from the germline V gene are SGHAT and FQNNGV. The V and J ends lost 5 bases and 8 bases, in that order; junction bases with no gene match: 6. The CDR3 sequence is 13 residues long. The CDR3: CASSGGQQYEQFF. CDR3 DNA: TGTGCCAGCAGCGGGGGACAGCAATATGAGCAGTTCTTC.

The CDR3 DNA sequence: TGTGCCAGCAGTCGCACAGGGATTCAAGAGACCCAGTACTTC. It encodes CASSRTGIQETQYF. The rearrangement uses TRBV28 and TRBJ2-5; TRBD1 might be the D (6 bases). V gave up 5 bases and J gave up 2 bases, with 12 bases separating them. This CDR3 has 14 residues. CDR1 and CDR2 (germline): MDHEN, SYDVKM. Using reference TRBV28 and TRBJ2-5 for the parts outside the CDR3, the full variable domain is DVKVTQSSRYLVKRTGEKVFLECVQDMDHENMFWYRQDPGLGLRLIYFSYDVKMKEKGDIPEGYSVSREKKERFSLILESASTNQTSMYLCASSRTGIQETQYFGPGTRLLVL.

The rearrangement joins TRBV7-2 to TRBJ2-7; the match to TRBD1 covers 9 bases. After removal of 5 bases from V and 3 bases from J, the junction contained 5 bases not matched to a gene. The V gene's germline CDR1 is SGHTA and CDR2 FQGNSA. CDR3 length equals 14 residues. The CDR3 DNA sequence: TGTGCCAGCAGCAAGGGACAGGGTGTCTACGAGCAGTACTTC. This gives the protein CASSKGQGVYEQYF. The full variable domain, its missing parts supplied by reference TRBV7-2 and TRBJ2-7, is GAGVSQSPSNKVTEKGKDVELRCDPISGHTALYWYRQSLGQGLEFLIYFQGNSAPDKSGLPSDRFSAERTGGSVSTLTIQRTQQEDSAVYLCASSKGQGVYEQYFGPGTRLTVT.

The rearrangement uses TRBV7-2 and TRBJ2-7; the match to TRBD1 covers 8 bases. Germline V gene sequence: CDR1 SGHTA, CDR2 FQGNSA. Trimming at V came to 2 bases and at J to 5 bases, leaving 11 bases not matched to a gene. The CDR3 has 16 amino acids. The CDR3 protein is CASSLTGTGQEDEQYF. In DNA, the CDR3 is TGTGCCAGCAGCTTAACGGGGACAGGACAGGAGGACGAGCAGTACTTC.

This clonotype occurred a few times. This rearrangement joins TRBV5-1 to TRBJ2-7; 8 nucleotides agree with TRBD2. The CDR3 totals 16 residues. Germline loops: CDR1 SGHRS, CDR2 YFSETQ. The trim removed 6 bases at V and 0 bases at J, leaving 11 bases unmatched. CDR3 nucleotides: TGCGCCAGCACAATCAATCCGACTAGCGACTCCTACGAGCAGTACTTC. Translating it yields CASTINPTSDSYEQYF. Together with reference TRBV5-1 and TRBJ2-7, the CDR3 gives the full variable domain: KAGVTQTPRYLIKTRGQQVTLSCSPISGHRSVSWYQQTPGQGLQFLFEYFSETQRNKGNFPGRFSGRQFSNSRSEMNVSTLELGDSALYLCASTINPTSDSYEQYFGPGTRLTVT.

This clonotype occurred a few times. The V gene is TRBV6-2 or TRBV6-3, the J gene TRBJ2-2; D ambiguous. The CDR3 totals 15 residues. With 2 bases removed from V and 0 bases from J, the gap between germline ends came to 7 bases. Per the germline V gene, CDR1 is MNHEY and CDR2 is SVGEGT. The CDR3 DNA is TGTGCCAGCAGTTACGGGCAGACGAACACCGGGGAGCTGTTTTTT. Amino acids: CASSYGQTNTGELFF.

The CDR3 sequence is CASRTSGRAVYF. The DNA of the CDR3 is TGTGCCTCCCGGACTAGCGGGAGGGCCGTGTACTTC. The gene calls are TRBV30 and TRBJ2-4; 15 positions match TRBD2. Germline lookup yields CDR1 GTSNPN and CDR2 SVGIG (reference sequence). The junction had 7 bases not matched to a gene; V was cut back by 7 bases and J by 15 bases. CDR3 length: 12 residues.

This clonotype was seen more than once but under ten times. The CDR3, as DNA: TGTGCCACCAGTGATTTGTCCCCGGCTGGCAGCCAAACTCATGAGCAGTTCTTC. Its translation is CATSDLSPAGSQTHEQFF. The V call is TRBV24-1, the J call TRBJ2-1, with D uncertain. Germline V gene sequence: CDR1 KGHDR, CDR2 SFDVKD. The CDR3 sequence is 18 residues long. Deletions cut 0 bases from V and 8 bases from J, with 22 bases between.

The chain uses TRBV28 and TRBJ2-6; 9 bases match TRBD1. Germline CDR1 MDHEN, CDR2 SYDVKM. V lost 1 base, J lost 8 bases, and 6 bases stayed unmatched. This CDR3 is 16 amino acids long. The DNA for the CDR3 is TGTGCCAGCAGTTTATTGGGACAGGGCGAGACCAACGTCCTGACTTTC. This translates into CASSLLGQGETNVLTF.

The V call is TRBV2, the J call TRBJ2-7, with D possibly TRBD1 on 5 matching bases. Deletions cut 8 bases from V and 1 base from J, with 12 bases between. Germline V gives CDR1 SNHLY, CDR2 FYNNEI. The CDR3 runs 13 residues. CDR3 DNA: TGTGCCAGCCTCAGGGTTCTGTCCTACGAGCAGTACTTC. It is translated as CASLRVLSYEQYF. The full variable domain, rest sourced from reference TRBV2 and TRBJ2-7, is EPEVTQTPSHQVTQMGQEVILRCVPISNHLYFYWYRQILGQKVEFLVSFYNNEISEKSEIFDDQFSVERPDGSNFTLKIRSTKLEDSAMYFCASLRVLSYEQYFGPGTRLTVT.

A single count supports this clonotype. The chain has TRBV11-1 and TRBJ1-2; 8 bases are a match to TRBD1. The CDR3 consists of 15 residues. The V gene's germline CDR1 is SGHAT and CDR2 FQDESV (reference sequence). Trimming took 5 bases from V and 8 from J; bases not matched to a gene: 13. The CDR3 DNA reads TGTGCCAGCAGCCAAACTGACAGGGGTGTGGGAGGCTACACCTTC. Protein product: CASSQTDRGVGGYTF.

V is TRBV5-1 and J is TRBJ2-1, with D hard to call. The length of the CDR3 is 16 residues. V lost 2 bases to trimming and J lost 7 bases, with 19 bases between them. Germline-derived CDR1 and CDR2 are SGHRS and YFSETQ. CDR3 sequence (DNA): TGCGCCAGCAGCTTCACAATGACACGATCAGATAATGAGCAGTTCTTC. Residues: CASSFTMTRSDNEQFF.

The chain carries TRBV7-9 and TRBJ2-4, with unresolved D. Germline-derived CDR1 and CDR2 are SEHNR and FQNEAQ (reference sequence). The CDR3 has 13 residues. Trimming pared 5 bases from V and 13 bases from J, leaving 18 bases between. This chain's CDR3 is CASSQAPVLEQYF. CDR3 in DNA: TGTGCCAGCAGCCAAGCGCCGGTACTGGAGCAGTACTTC.

This clonotype occurred many times. V usage is TRBV12-3 or TRBV12-4 and J usage is TRBJ2-1, with 13 bases matching TRBD2. After removal of 6 bases from V and 7 bases from J, the junction contained 6 bases not matched to a gene. The CDR3 spans 15 residues. The CDR3 region has the DNA TGTGCCAGCAGCCCGGGGACTAGCGGGGTAAATGAGCAGTTCTTC. Its translation: CASSPGTSGVNEQFF.

This sequence joins TRBV3-1 and TRBJ2-1; the D is unclear. V shed 2 bases and J shed 10 bases, with 18 bases lying between them. The CDR3 has 15 residues. Germline CDR1 LGHDT, CDR2 YNNKEL (reference sequence). The CDR3 sequence: CASSQSDPGESEQFF. DNA for the CDR3: TGTGCCAGCAGCCAAAGCGATCCGGGCGAGAGCGAGCAGTTCTTC.

This clonotype appeared a few times. This rearrangement joins TRBV6-5 to TRBJ2-1, with TRBD2 matching over 10 bases. Germline CDR1 is MNHEY and CDR2 is SVGAGI. CDR3 size: 15 residues. After removal of 6 bases from V and 9 bases from J, the junction contained 11 bases not matched to a gene. The CDR3: CASRPPSGGKSEQFF. The CDR3 coding sequence is TGTGCCAGCAGACCCCCTAGCGGGGGTAAGAGTGAGCAGTTCTTC.

This clonotype was observed a few times. Mismatch with germline at one junction end may stem from a read error. The genes are TRBV2 and TRBJ2-5; 7 bases agree with TRBD2. This CDR3 spans 12 amino acids. Looked up from germline, CDR1 is SNHLY and CDR2 is FYNNEI. The CDR3 DNA reads TGTGCCAGCAGTGATCGGTGGCGGGAGTATCACTTC. This translates into CASSDRWREYHF.

The rearrangement uses TRBV2 and TRBJ1-2, with 7 bases that match TRBD1. The CDR3 is 13 amino acids. V trimming: 6 bases; J trimming: 6 bases; junction bases outside the gene matches: 7. Germline assignment: CDR1 SNHLY and CDR2 FYNNEI. CDR3 in DNA: TGTGCCAGCAGGACAGGGAAATCGAATGGCTACACCTTC. Translation gives CASRTGKSNGYTF.

The V call is TRBV7-6, the J call TRBJ1-1, with TRBD1 matching 7 bases. Trimming took 3 bases from V and 0 from J; bases not matched to a gene: 7. From germline, CDR1 is SGHVS and CDR2 FNYEAQ. This CDR3 has 16 residues. Here the CDR3 DNA reads TGTGCCAGCAGCTTTCGTCAGGGGGACATGAACACTGAAGCTTTCTTT. It encodes CASSFRQGDMNTEAFF.

The chain links TRBV7-2 to TRBJ1-5; the D is unclear. Deletions cut 4 bases from V and 7 bases from J, with 11 bases between. The CDR3 runs to 13 residues. CDR1 is SGHTA and CDR2 is FQGNSA in the germline V gene. The CDR3 region has the DNA TGTGCCAGCAGCTCCCAGGAGAAGCAGCCCCAGCATTTT. Protein: CASSSQEKQPQHF.

This clonotype was found a few times. CDR3 sequence (DNA): TGTGCCAGCAGAGCACCGGGCAGCCCTAGCCACACTGAAGCTTTCTTT. This sequence encodes CASRAPGSPSHTEAFF. The rearrangement uses TRBV6-5 and TRBJ1-1; D is unresolved. The CDR3 contains 16 residues. V was trimmed by 6 bases and J by 3 bases, leaving 20 bases between them. Germline values: CDR1 MNHEY, CDR2 SVGAGI.

The chain couples TRBV6-5 to TRBJ2-1, with D tentatively TRBD2 (6 bases). There are 15 residues in the CDR3. Trimming cost V 5 bases and J 0 bases, with 11 bases left between them. The germline gives CDR1 MNHEY, CDR2 SVGAGI. The CDR3 region is CASSPRRVSYNEQFF. CDR3 bases: TGTGCCAGCAGTCCAAGGAGGGTCTCCTACAATGAGCAGTTCTTC.

This clonotype was seen a handful of times. The genes are TRBV9 and TRBJ2-5, with 11 bases fitting TRBD1. The germline gives CDR1 SGDLS, CDR2 YYNGEE. With V trimmed by 2 bases and J by 4 bases, 7 bases remained unmatched. The CDR3 sequence is 16 residues long. CDR3 nucleotide sequence: TGTGCCAGCAGCGTTTCATCCGGGACAGGGGGAGAGACCCAGTACTTC. Protein: CASSVSSGTGGETQYF. The full variable domain, with the rest looked up from reference TRBV9 and TRBJ2-5, is DSGVTQTPKHLITATGQRVTLRCSPRSGDLSVYWYQQSLDQGLQFLIQYYNGEERAKGNILERFSAQQFPDLHSELNLSSLELGDSALYFCASSVSSGTGGETQYFGPGTRLLVL.

The chain couples TRBV7-2 to TRBJ2-5; unclear D gene. CDR3 size: 11 residues. V was clipped by 2 bases and J by 10 bases, with 8 bases between them. CDR1 is SGHTA and CDR2 is FQGNSA in the germline V gene. CDR3 in DNA: TGTGCCAGCAGCTTAATTGAAGACCAGTACTTC. Residues: CASSLIEDQYF.